The 13 T cell receptor beta chains presented below share a single source sample, sequenced in a study of T cells in Graves' hyperthyroidism and ophthalmopathy. Amplified TCR beta CDR3 regions came from RNA transcripts. HTBI primers drove first-round RT-PCR of the TCR CDR3. MiXCR was run by TCRdb on the multiplex PCR reads, yielding one entry per CDR3 protein. This table has roughly 280,000 distinct CDR3 sequences, around 15% appearing once. Sequenced: blood. The receptors were gathered from a woman aged 55-75 years with Graves' ophthalmopathy.

This clonotype was recorded many times. V and J are TRBV12-3 or TRBV12-4 and TRBJ2-7; D not resolved. The CDR3 spans 11 residues. The germline V and J ends were trimmed by 5 bases and 6 bases, with 8 bases remaining between them. The CDR3 sequence: CASSLGFEQYF. The CDR3, as DNA: TGTGCCAGCAGTCTGGGATTCGAGCAGTACTTC.

V gene TRBV6-1 combines with J gene TRBJ2-1; TRBD2 agrees at 7 bases. The CDR3 is made up of 16 amino acids. Germline lookup yields CDR1 MNHNS and CDR2 SASEGT. The V gene end was trimmed by 6 bases and the J gene end by 2 bases; junction bases not matched to a gene: 10. The CDR3 DNA follows: TGTGCCAGCAGCGGTAGCGGGCTACTCACCTACAATGAGCAGTTCTTC. Its protein is CASSGSGLLTYNEQFF.

This clonotype was detected a few times. The chain joins TRBV7-8 to TRBJ2-2, with D possibly matching TRBD2 (6 bases). CDR3 size: 15 residues. The V end was cut by 3 bases, the J end by 5 bases, with 13 bases between. Germline assignment: CDR1 SGHVS and CDR2 FQNEAQ. The CDR3 reads CASSFWGVRTGELFF. The CDR3 DNA reads as TGTGCCAGCAGCTTTTGGGGGGTGAGAACCGGGGAGCTGTTTTTT.

This clonotype occurred many times. The CDR3 sequence is CASMGTQNTGELFF. CDR3 in DNA: TGTGCCAGCATGGGGACACAGAACACCGGGGAGCTGTTTTTT. This rearrangement joins TRBV2 to TRBJ2-2; tentatively, D is TRBD1 (6 bases). V was cut by 7 bases and J by 1 base, with 10 bases left in between. The CDR3 totals 14 residues. Germline V CDR1 and CDR2: SNHLY, FYNNEI.

The J gene is TRBJ1-2, the V gene TRBV29-1; D not resolved. This CDR3 has 14 residues. The V end lost 0 bases, the J end lost 3 bases, and 11 bases lay between the germline ends. The germline CDR1 and CDR2 sequences are SQVTM and ANQGSEA. CDR3 protein: CSVEDLRVHYGYTF. CDR3 sequence (DNA): TGCAGCGTTGAAGATCTGCGGGTGCACTATGGCTACACCTTC.

V and J are TRBV5-8 and TRBJ1-3, with 7 bases aligning to TRBD1. V lost 5 bases to trimming and J lost 7 bases; unmatched junction nucleotides: 3. The CDR3 covers 12 residues. Germline CDR1 is SGHTS and CDR2 is YDEGEE. The CDR3 sequence is CASRKQGNTIYF. In nucleotides, the CDR3 is TGTGCCAGCAGAAAACAGGGGAACACCATATATTTT.

This clonotype was observed many times. The J gene is TRBJ2-1, the V gene TRBV11-2; D gene uncertain. V was shortened by 3 bases and J by 10 bases, with 13 bases between the two germline ends. The CDR3 length is 13 residues. In germline, CDR1 is SGHAT, CDR2 FQNNGV. In DNA, the CDR3 is TGTGCCAGCAGCTTTAGTCTCGGCCAAGAGCAGTTCTTC. Translating gives CASSFSLGQEQFF. The full variable domain, with the rest looked up from reference TRBV11-2 and TRBJ2-1, is EAGVAQSPRYKIIEKRQSVAFWCNPISGHATLYWYQQILGQGPKLLIQFQNNGVVDDSQLPKDRFSAERLKGVDSTLKIQPAKLEDSAVYLCASSFSLGQEQFFGPGTRLTVL.

This clonotype was recorded at least ten times. V usage is TRBV28 and J usage is TRBJ2-1, with TRBD2 matching 8 bases. With V trimmed by 6 bases and J by 4 bases, 8 bases remained unmatched. This CDR3 spans 15 amino acids. CDR1 is MDHEN, CDR2 SYDVKM, per germline. The CDR3 protein is CASRVGGDSYNEQFF. In DNA, the CDR3 is TGTGCCAGCAGGGTCGGGGGGGATTCGTACAATGAGCAGTTCTTC.

The chain uses TRBV20-1 and TRBJ1-2; D is undetermined. CDR3 length: 13 amino acids. Germline loops: CDR1 DFQATT, CDR2 SNEGSKA (reference sequence). V gave up 0 bases and J gave up 4 bases, with 9 bases separating them. The CDR3 spells CSARDLAGYGYTF. CDR3 sequence (DNA): TGCAGTGCTAGAGATTTGGCAGGCTATGGCTACACCTTC.

Many counts were recorded for this clonotype. V gene TRBV12-3 or TRBV12-4 combines with J gene TRBJ1-2; 12 nucleotides align to TRBD1. Trimming took 3 bases from V and 7 from J; bases not matched to a gene: 12. The length of the CDR3 is 17 residues. This CDR3 reads CASSLGGQGARRGGYTF. CDR3 DNA sequence: TGTGCCAGCAGTTTGGGGGGACAGGGGGCGAGGAGGGGTGGCTACACCTTC.

The V call is TRBV4-3, the J call TRBJ1-2; D is perhaps TRBD1 (6 bases). The CDR3 runs to 16 residues. From germline, CDR1 is LGHNA and CDR2 YSLEER. V lost 0 bases to trimming and J lost 3 bases, with 14 bases between them. CDR3: CASSQEASTGYYGYTF. The CDR3 DNA reads as TGCGCCAGCAGCCAAGAGGCCTCGACAGGCTACTATGGCTACACCTTC.

This clonotype was counted ten times or more. The chain has TRBV7-2 and TRBJ2-5, with D tentatively TRBD1 or TRBD2 (6 bases each). Germline V CDR1 and CDR2: SGHTA, FQGNSA. Trimming took off 4 bases at V and 5 bases at J, with 17 bases between the two ends. The CDR3 has 15 residues. CDR3 coding DNA: TGTGCCAGCAGCTACCAACAGGGAGGTGGGGAGACCCAGTACTTC. It encodes CASSYQQGGGETQYF.

This clonotype appeared many times. The rearrangement uses TRBV7-2 and TRBJ1-4; D may be TRBD1 (5 bases). Trimming removed 5 bases at V and 13 bases at J, with 20 bases between. Germline loops: CDR1 SGHTA, CDR2 FQGNSA. The CDR3 is made up of 14 amino acids. The CDR3 DNA sequence: TGTGCCAGCAGCCTCCGGGACTCCCCAGAACTACTGTTTTTT. It translates to CASSLRDSPELLFF.